The sequence of this T cell receptor beta chain was determined in a study of blood T cell repertoires in COVID-19. CDR3 length: 15 residues. Germline assignment: CDR1 SGHRS and CDR2 YFSETQ. J was trimmed by 5 bases and V by 4 bases; bases with no gene match: 7. The protocol was immunoSEQ multiplex PCR, while the TCRdb copy is restricted to in-frame clones and leaves out a portion. The sample lists about 150,000 clones, roughly 84% occurring once. Participants were aged about 18 to 100 years from around 26 US areas. During the 2 weeks before they entered the study, exposed participants had met someone with a PCR-confirmed or clinician-diagnosed COVID-19 case.

Sequenced: PBMCs or T cells enriched from blood (not recorded which). This chain uses TRBV5-1 with TRBJ2-5; 11 nucleotides agree with TRBD1. This TCR derives from a woman in her forties or fifties who had been exposed to COVID-19. The CDR3 DNA reads TGCGCCAGCAGCAGATGGACAGGGGGCGTGGAGACCCAGTACTTC. It encodes CASSRWTGGVETQYF. The complete variable domain, with remaining parts taken from reference TRBV5-1 and TRBJ2-5, reads KAGVTQTPRYLIKTRGQQVTLSCSPISGHRSVSWYQQTPGQGLQFLFEYFSETQRNKGNFPGRFSGRQFSNSRSEMNVSTLELGDSALYLCASSRWTGGVETQYFGPGTRLLVL.